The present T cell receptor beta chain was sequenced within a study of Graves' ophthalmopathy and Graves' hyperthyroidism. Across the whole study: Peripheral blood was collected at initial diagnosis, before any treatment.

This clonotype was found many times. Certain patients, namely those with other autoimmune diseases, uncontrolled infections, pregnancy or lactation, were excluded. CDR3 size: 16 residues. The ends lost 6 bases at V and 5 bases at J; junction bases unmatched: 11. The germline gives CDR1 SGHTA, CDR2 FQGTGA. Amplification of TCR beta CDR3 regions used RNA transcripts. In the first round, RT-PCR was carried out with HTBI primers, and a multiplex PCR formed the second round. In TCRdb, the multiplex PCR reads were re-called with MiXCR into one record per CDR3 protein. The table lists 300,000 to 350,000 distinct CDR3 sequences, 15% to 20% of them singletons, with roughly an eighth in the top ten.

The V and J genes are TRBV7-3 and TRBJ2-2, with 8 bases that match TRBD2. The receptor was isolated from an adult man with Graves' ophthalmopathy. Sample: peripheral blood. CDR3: CASRKPLADGTGELFF. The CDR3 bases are TGTGCCAGCAGAAAACCACTAGCGGACGGGACCGGGGAGCTGTTTTTT.